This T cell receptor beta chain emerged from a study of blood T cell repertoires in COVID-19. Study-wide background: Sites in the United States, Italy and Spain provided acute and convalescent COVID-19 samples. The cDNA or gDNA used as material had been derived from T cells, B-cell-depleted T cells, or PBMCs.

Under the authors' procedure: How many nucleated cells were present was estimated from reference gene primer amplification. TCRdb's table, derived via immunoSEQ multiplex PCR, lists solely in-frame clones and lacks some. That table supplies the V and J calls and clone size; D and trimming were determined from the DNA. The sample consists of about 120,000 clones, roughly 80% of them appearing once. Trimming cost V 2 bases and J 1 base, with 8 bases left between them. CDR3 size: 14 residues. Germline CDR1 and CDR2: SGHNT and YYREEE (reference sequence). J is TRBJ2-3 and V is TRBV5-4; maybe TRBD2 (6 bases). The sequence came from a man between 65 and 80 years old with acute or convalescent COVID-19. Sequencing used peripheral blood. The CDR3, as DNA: TGTGCCAGCAGCTTCAGGGAGGGCACAGATACGCAGTATTTT. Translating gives CASSFREGTDTQYF. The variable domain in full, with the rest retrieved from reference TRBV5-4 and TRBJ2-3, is ETGVTQSPTHLIKTRGQQVTLRCSSQSGHNTVSWYQQALGQGPQFIFQYYREEENGRGNFPPRFSGLQFPNYSSELNVNALELDDSALYLCASSFREGTDTQYFGPGTRLTVL.